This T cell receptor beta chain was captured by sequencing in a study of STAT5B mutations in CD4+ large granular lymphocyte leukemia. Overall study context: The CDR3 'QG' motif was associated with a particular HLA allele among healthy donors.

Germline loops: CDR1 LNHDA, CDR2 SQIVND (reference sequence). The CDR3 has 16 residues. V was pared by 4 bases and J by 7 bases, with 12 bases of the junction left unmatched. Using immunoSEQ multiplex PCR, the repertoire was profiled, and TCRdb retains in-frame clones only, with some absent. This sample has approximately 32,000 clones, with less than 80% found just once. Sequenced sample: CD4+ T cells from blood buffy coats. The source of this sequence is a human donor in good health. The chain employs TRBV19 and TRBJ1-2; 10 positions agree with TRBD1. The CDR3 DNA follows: TGTGCCAGTAGTACGACCGGGACAGGGGTTTCAAGTGGCTACACCTTC. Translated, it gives CASSTTGTGVSSGYTF.